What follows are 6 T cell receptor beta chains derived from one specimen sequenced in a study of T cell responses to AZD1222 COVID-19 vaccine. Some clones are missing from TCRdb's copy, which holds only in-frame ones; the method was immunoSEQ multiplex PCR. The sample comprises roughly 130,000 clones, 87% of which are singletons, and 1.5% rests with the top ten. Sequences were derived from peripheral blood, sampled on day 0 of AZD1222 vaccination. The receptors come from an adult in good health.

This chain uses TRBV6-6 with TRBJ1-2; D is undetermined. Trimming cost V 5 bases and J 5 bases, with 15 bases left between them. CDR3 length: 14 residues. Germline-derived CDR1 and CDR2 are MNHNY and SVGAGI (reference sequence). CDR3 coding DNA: TGTGCCAGCAGTCCGACATCTCAACCGTATGGCTACACCTTC. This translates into CASSPTSQPYGYTF.

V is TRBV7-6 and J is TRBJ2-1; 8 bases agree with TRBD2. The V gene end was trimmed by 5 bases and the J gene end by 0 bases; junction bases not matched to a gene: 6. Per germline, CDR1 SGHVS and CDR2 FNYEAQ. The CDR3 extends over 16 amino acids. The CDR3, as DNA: TGTGCCAGCAGCAGAACTAGCGGCAGCTCCTACAATGAGCAGTTCTTC. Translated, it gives CASSRTSGSSYNEQFF.

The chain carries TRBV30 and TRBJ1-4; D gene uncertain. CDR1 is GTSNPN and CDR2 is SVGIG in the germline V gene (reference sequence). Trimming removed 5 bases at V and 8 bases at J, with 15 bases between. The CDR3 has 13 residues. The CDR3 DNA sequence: TGTGCCTGGGAACAGCTCCGGGGAGAAAAACTGTTTTTT. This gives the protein CAWEQLRGEKLFF.

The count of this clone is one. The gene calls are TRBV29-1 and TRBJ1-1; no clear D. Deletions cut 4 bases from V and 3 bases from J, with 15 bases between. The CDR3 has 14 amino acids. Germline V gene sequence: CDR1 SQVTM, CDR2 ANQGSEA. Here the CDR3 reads CSVGAVWKDTEAFF. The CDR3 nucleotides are TGCAGCGTTGGGGCAGTCTGGAAGGACACTGAAGCTTTCTTT.

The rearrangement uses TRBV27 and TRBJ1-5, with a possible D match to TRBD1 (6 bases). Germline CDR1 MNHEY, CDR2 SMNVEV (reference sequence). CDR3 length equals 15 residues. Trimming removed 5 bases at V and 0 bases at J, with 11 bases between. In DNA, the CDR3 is TGTGCCAGCAGTCCCGGGACACATAGCAATCAGCCCCAGCATTTT. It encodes CASSPGTHSNQPQHF.

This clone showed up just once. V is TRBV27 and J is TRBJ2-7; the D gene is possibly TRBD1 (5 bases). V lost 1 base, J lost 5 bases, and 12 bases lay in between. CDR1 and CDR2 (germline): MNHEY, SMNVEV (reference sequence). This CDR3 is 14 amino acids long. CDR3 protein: CASSLLARRDEQYF. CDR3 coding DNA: TGTGCCAGCAGTTTATTGGCCCGCAGGGACGAGCAGTACTTC.